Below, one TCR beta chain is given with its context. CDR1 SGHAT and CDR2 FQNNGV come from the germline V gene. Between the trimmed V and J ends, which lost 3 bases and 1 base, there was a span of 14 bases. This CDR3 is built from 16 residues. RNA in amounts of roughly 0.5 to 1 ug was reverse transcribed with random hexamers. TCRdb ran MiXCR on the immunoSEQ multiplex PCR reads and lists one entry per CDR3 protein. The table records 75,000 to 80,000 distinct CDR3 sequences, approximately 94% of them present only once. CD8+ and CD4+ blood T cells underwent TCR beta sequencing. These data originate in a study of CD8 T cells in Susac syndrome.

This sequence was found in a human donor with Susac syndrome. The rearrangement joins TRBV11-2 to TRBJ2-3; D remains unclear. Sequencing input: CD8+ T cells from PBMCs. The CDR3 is CASSLWRPLGTDTQYF. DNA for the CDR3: TGTGCCAGCAGCTTGTGGCGGCCGTTGGGCACAGATACGCAGTATTTT.